The next 2 T cell receptor beta chains were all read from a single sample in a study of shared clonotypes between healthy human individuals. The method was immunoSEQ multiplex PCR; TCRdb's version includes in-frame clones alone and lacks a portion of them. The table shows about 2 million clones, with 90% to 95% occurring only once. Specimen: naive CD4+ T cells sorted from blood. Stated subset: CD45RA+ positively selected. These receptors originate from a man between 18 and 29 years old in good health.

The genes are TRBV7-3 and TRBJ1-5; D is unclear. This CDR3 spans 11 amino acids. The V end lost 3 bases, the J end lost 7 bases, and 4 bases lay between the germline ends. Germline V gene lookup returns CDR1 SGHTA and CDR2 FQGTGA. This chain's CDR3 is CASSFTQPQHF. The CDR3 DNA reads as TGTGCCAGCAGCTTTACGCAGCCCCAGCATTTT.

As to this clone: Other nucleotide sequences from this sample produce the same CDR3. V usage is TRBV2 and J usage is TRBJ1-1; TRBD1 aligns across 8 bases. CDR1 SNHLY and CDR2 FYNNEI come from the germline V gene. The CDR3 has 13 amino acids. V lost 7 bases and J lost 2; bases outside the gene matches: 3. The CDR3 DNA reads TGTGCCAGCACCGGACAGGGAAACACTGAAGCTTTCTTT. Translation: CASTGQGNTEAFF.